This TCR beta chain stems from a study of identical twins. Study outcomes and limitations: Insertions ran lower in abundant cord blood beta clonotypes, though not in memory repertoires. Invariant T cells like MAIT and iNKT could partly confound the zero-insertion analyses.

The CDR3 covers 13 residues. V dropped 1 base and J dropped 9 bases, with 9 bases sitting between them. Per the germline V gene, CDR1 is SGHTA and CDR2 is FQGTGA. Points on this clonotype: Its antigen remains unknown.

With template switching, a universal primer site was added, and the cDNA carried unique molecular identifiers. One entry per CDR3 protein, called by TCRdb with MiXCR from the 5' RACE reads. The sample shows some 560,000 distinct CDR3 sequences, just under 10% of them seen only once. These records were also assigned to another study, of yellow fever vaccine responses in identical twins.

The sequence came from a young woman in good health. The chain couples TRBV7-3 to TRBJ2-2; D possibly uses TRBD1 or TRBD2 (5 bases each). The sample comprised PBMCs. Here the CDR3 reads CASSLIRDRELFF. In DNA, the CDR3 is TGTGCCAGCAGCTTAATTCGGGACCGGGAGCTGTTTTTT.